The clone carrying this T cell receptor beta chain appeared once. As yet, its antigen is unknown. Germline V gene data show CDR1 as SGHDT and CDR2 as YYEEEE. The ends were cut back, 3 bases at V and 2 bases at J, with 14 bases in the middle. The CDR3 consists of 15 residues. This entry comes from a study of T cell responses to AZD1222 COVID-19 vaccine. Study-level information: Second-dose schedules of about 4 or about 12 weeks were combined. General study points: Increases in Spike-specific TCR breadth and depth were seen after two AZD1222 doses. The study found vaccine-associated CD4 TCRs spanning spike, dominant at 160-218 and 743-854.

Assay: immunoSEQ multiplex PCR; the TCRdb copy retains only in-frame clones and omits some. The sample carries 90,000 to 110,000 clones, roughly 90% recorded once. The input for sequencing was peripheral blood, taken on day 0 of AZD1222 vaccination. J is TRBJ1-2 and V is TRBV5-6; D uncertain. This receptor was taken from an adult in good health. CDR3 amino acids: CASSWGGSNNYGYTF. Here the CDR3 DNA reads TGTGCCAGCAGCTGGGGAGGGAGCAACAACTATGGCTACACCTTC.